This passage covers 26 T cell receptor beta chains from one sample sequenced in a study of blood T cell repertoires in COVID-19. This table comes from immunoSEQ multiplex PCR, and its TCRdb copy is limited to in-frame clones, with some not included. The data contain 240,000 or so clones, about 89% of them singletons. Source material: PBMCs or T cells enriched from blood (not recorded which). The receptors derive from a middle-aged man who had recovered from COVID-19.

This rearrangement joins TRBV19 to TRBJ2-7; D call uncertain. Germline CDR1 LNHDA, CDR2 SQIVND (reference sequence). This CDR3 is 17 amino acids long. V was shortened by 5 bases and J by 4 bases, with 24 bases between the two germline ends. The CDR3: CASSSRFLSTGLYEQYF. The CDR3 bases are TGTGCCAGTAGTTCTAGGTTCCTCTCGACGGGTTTATACGAGCAGTACTTC.

The V call is TRBV7-9, the J call TRBJ1-3; possible D gene TRBD1, 5 bases. CDR1 is SEHNR, CDR2 FQNEAQ, per germline (reference sequence). The length of the CDR3 is 17 residues. Deletions cut 0 bases from V and 3 bases from J, with 15 bases between. The CDR3 region has the DNA TGTGCCAGCAGCTTAGCGCTCTCAGGGATCGGTGGAAACACCATATATTTT. Encoded protein: CASSLALSGIGGNTIYF.

The chain uses TRBV5-5 and TRBJ2-2, with a weak D call TRBD1 (6 bases). Germline assignment: CDR1 SGHKS and CDR2 YYEKEE (reference sequence). The CDR3 has 13 amino acids. V lost 4 bases and J lost 7, with 11 bases in between. CDR3 sequence: CASSITGHGELFF. The CDR3 bases are TGTGCCAGCAGCATCACAGGGCACGGGGAGCTGTTTTTT.

A single count supports this clone. This chain links TRBV7-3 with TRBJ2-5; tentatively, D is TRBD1 (5 bases). Trimming stripped 3 bases from V and 1 base from J, with 12 bases between. In germline, CDR1 is SGHTA, CDR2 FQGTGA. This CDR3 contains 15 residues. CDR3 DNA: TGTGCCAGCAGCTTCAACGCAGGGCCCCAAGAGACCCAGTACTTC. This translates into CASSFNAGPQETQYF. Variable domain in full (rest from reference TRBV7-3 and TRBJ2-5): GAGVSQTPSNKVTEKGKYVELRCDPISGHTALYWYRQSLGQGPEFLIYFQGTGAADDSGLPNDRFFAVRPEGSVSTLKIQRTERGDSAVYLCASSFNAGPQETQYFGPGTRLLVL.

This clone appeared a single time. CDR3 protein: CASSALAGVPYEQYF. In DNA form, the CDR3 reads TGTGCCAGCAGTGCCCTAGCGGGAGTGCCCTACGAGCAGTACTTC. V and J are TRBV28 and TRBJ2-7; 10 nucleotides match TRBD2. Germline assignment: CDR1 MDHEN and CDR2 SYDVKM. The J segment lost 2 bases and the V segment lost 5 bases, leaving 6 bases of the junction unmatched. There are 15 residues in the CDR3.

V and J are TRBV5-4 and TRBJ2-7; tentative D call: TRBD1 (5 bases). Germline V gives CDR1 SGHNT, CDR2 YYREEE (reference sequence). Trimming removed 4 bases at V and 2 bases at J, with 10 bases between. The CDR3 is 13 residues long. The CDR3 region has the DNA TGTGCCAGCAGCCTCCAGGGTCCCTACGAGCAGTACTTC. It specifies CASSLQGPYEQYF.

The gene calls are TRBV19 and TRBJ2-7; D not certain. CDR1 and CDR2 from the germline V gene are LNHDA and SQIVND (reference sequence). The length of the CDR3 is 12 residues. V dropped 5 bases and J dropped 2 bases, with 7 bases sitting between them. The CDR3 DNA is TGTGCCAGTAGTCCCAACACCTACGAGCAGTACTTC. It encodes CASSPNTYEQYF. Complete variable domain (other parts from reference TRBV19 and TRBJ2-7): DGGITQSPKYLFRKEGQNVTLSCEQNLNHDAMYWYRQDPGQGLRLIYYSQIVNDFQKGDIAEGYSVSREKKESFPLTVTSAQKNPTAFYLCASSPNTYEQYFGPGTRLTVT.

The chain recombines TRBV11-3 with TRBJ2-7; 10 bases agree with TRBD1. From germline, CDR1 is SGHNT and CDR2 YENEEA. J lost 5 bases, V lost 5 bases, and 9 bases had no gene match. CDR3 length equals 15 residues. CDR3: CASSLLTGGINEQYF. The CDR3 DNA reads as TGTGCCAGCAGCCTCCTGACAGGGGGCATCAACGAGCAGTACTTC.

The V and J genes are TRBV5-1 and TRBJ1-6, with D unclear. Germline values: CDR1 SGHRS, CDR2 YFSETQ. Trimming stripped 0 bases from V and 8 bases from J, with 12 bases between. The CDR3 contains 15 residues. The chain's CDR3 is CASSLAGPKYSPLHF. CDR3 in DNA: TGCGCCAGCAGCTTGGCCGGTCCAAAGTATTCACCCCTCCACTTT.

The sample holds one count of this clone. The chain links TRBV19 to TRBJ2-7; tentative D call: TRBD2 (6 bases). Deletions cut 5 bases from V and 2 bases from J, with 10 bases between. The V gene's germline CDR1 is LNHDA and CDR2 SQIVND (reference sequence). There are 13 residues in the CDR3. CDR3 residues: CASSAPGAYEQYF. As DNA, the CDR3 is TGTGCCAGTAGTGCGCCGGGGGCCTACGAGCAGTACTTC.

J is TRBJ2-3 and V is TRBV7-8, with 12 bases identical to TRBD2. Germline assignment: CDR1 SGHVS and CDR2 FQNEAQ. Germline trimming cut 5 bases from V and 1 base from J; bases unmatched to any gene: 16. The CDR3 length is 20 residues. CDR3 sequence: CASSNSLLAGGHGGTDTQYF. In DNA form, the CDR3 reads TGTGCCAGCAGCAATTCCTTACTAGCGGGGGGCCACGGAGGCACAGATACGCAGTATTTT.

This clone was found once. The genes are TRBV6-5 and TRBJ1-3; D perhaps matches TRBD1 (5 bases). Trimming left V 7 bases short and J 0 bases short, with 10 bases between. There are 14 residues in the CDR3. CDR1 is MNHEY and CDR2 is SVGAGI in the germline V gene. The CDR3 reads CASTRVSSGNTIYF. In DNA, the CDR3 is TGTGCCAGCACCAGGGTGTCCTCTGGAAACACCATATATTTT.

The chain combines TRBV9 with TRBJ2-7; 7 nucleotides match TRBD1. The CDR3 is made up of 15 amino acids. V dropped 3 bases and J dropped 2; count of bases not matched to a gene: 8. CDR1 and CDR2 (germline): SGDLS, YYNGEE. The CDR3 nucleotides read TGTGCCAGCAGCGACCGGGACAGCGTTCCCTACGAGCAGTACTTC. Translation gives CASSDRDSVPYEQYF.

V is TRBV7-8 and J is TRBJ1-2, with a weak D call TRBD1 (6 bases). Germline-derived CDR1 and CDR2 are SGHVS and FQNEAQ. V lost 5 bases to trimming and J lost 3 bases, with 13 bases between them. CDR3 length equals 14 residues. CDR3 loop: CASSRGGGYYGYTF. The CDR3, as DNA: TGTGCCAGCAGCCGAGGTGGGGGCTACTATGGCTACACCTTC.

A few counts support this clone. This chain links TRBV5-1 with TRBJ1-4; perhaps TRBD1 as D (5 bases). The CDR3 length is 15 residues. The germline V gene encodes CDR1 SGHRS and CDR2 YFSETQ. V dropped 0 bases and J dropped 2 bases, with 8 bases sitting between them. In DNA, the CDR3 is TGCGCCAGCAGCTTGGCCTCAGGGACTAATGAAAAACTGTTTTTT. Its translation: CASSLASGTNEKLFF.

The V and J genes are TRBV2 and TRBJ1-3, with TRBD1 matching over 8 bases. V dropped 11 bases and J dropped 4; count of bases not matched to a gene: 7. This CDR3 region has 13 residues. The germline V gene encodes CDR1 SNHLY and CDR2 FYNNEI. CDR3 in amino acids: CAGKTGAGNTIYF. CDR3 nucleotides: TGTGCCGGGAAGACAGGGGCCGGAAACACCATATATTTT.

CDR3 region: CASSLGAGDKDNSPLHF. CDR3 DNA sequence: TGTGCCAGCAGTTTGGGAGCGGGGGACAAGGATAATTCACCCCTCCACTTT. This sequence joins TRBV27 and TRBJ1-6; maybe TRBD1 (6 bases). CDR3 length equals 17 residues. Trimming pared 3 bases from V and 5 bases from J, leaving 17 bases between. CDR1 MNHEY and CDR2 SMNVEV come from the germline V gene (reference sequence).

The rearrangement links TRBV19 to TRBJ2-5, with TRBD1 as a possible D gene (5 bases). Germline lookup yields CDR1 LNHDA and CDR2 SQIVND (reference sequence). Trimming took off 5 bases at V and 2 bases at J, with 18 bases between the two ends. The CDR3 length is 16 residues. CDR3 residues: CASSFVGTGRQETQYF. The CDR3 DNA reads TGTGCCAGTAGTTTTGTAGGAACAGGACGACAAGAGACCCAGTACTTC.

The chain has TRBV6-5 and TRBJ1-2, with 12 positions matching TRBD1. The CDR3 consists of 15 residues. Germline-derived CDR1 and CDR2 are MNHEY and SVGAGI. Losses at the gene ends were 1 base for V and 8 bases for J; bases not matched to a gene: 5. The CDR3 sequence is CASSYLGQGALGYTF. The CDR3 DNA follows: TGTGCCAGCAGTTACTTGGGACAGGGGGCATTGGGCTACACCTTC.

This chain uses TRBV7-9 with TRBJ1-1; no firm D call. Germline CDR1 reads SEHNR; CDR2 reads FQNEAQ (reference sequence). This CDR3 is built from 14 residues. Trimming took off 5 bases at V and 1 base at J, with 11 bases between the two ends. The CDR3 DNA sequence: TGTGCCAGCAGCAAGGACGGAGGGAACACTGAAGCTTTCTTT. It encodes CASSKDGGNTEAFF.

This clone was detected once. Other DNA sequences in the sample encode the same CDR3. The V call is TRBV3-1 (or the pseudogene TRBV3-2), the J call TRBJ1-5; D possibly corresponds to TRBD1 (6 bases). V was shortened by 1 base and J by 1 base, with 8 bases between the two germline ends. This CDR3 spans 15 amino acids. In germline, CDR1 is LGHDT, CDR2 YNNKEL (reference sequence). The CDR3 protein is CASSQGTGSNQPQHF. In nucleotides, the CDR3 is TGTGCCAGCAGCCAAGGTACAGGGAGCAATCAGCCCCAGCATTTT.

V usage is TRBV7-8 and J usage is TRBJ2-1; TRBD1 matches at 8 bases. Germline CDR1 SGHVS, CDR2 FQNEAQ. Trimming at V came to 2 bases and at J to 5 bases, leaving 14 bases not matched to a gene. The CDR3 totals 18 residues. CDR3 sequence: CASSLRLSGQGMDNEQFF. The CDR3 region has the DNA TGTGCCAGCAGCTTACGTCTGTCCGGACAGGGAATGGACAATGAGCAGTTCTTC.

This chain connects TRBV19 to TRBJ1-3; 10 nucleotides agree with TRBD1. Looked up from germline, CDR1 is LNHDA and CDR2 is SQIVND (reference sequence). This CDR3 comprises 15 residues. Germline trimming cut 6 bases from V and 0 bases from J; bases unmatched to any gene: 2. CDR3: CASSGQGDSGNTIYF. CDR3 DNA: TGTGCCAGTAGCGGACAGGGGGACTCTGGAAACACCATATATTTT.

The V and J genes are TRBV12-3 or TRBV12-4 and TRBJ2-2, with D maybe TRBD2 (5 bases). The CDR3 consists of 13 residues. The germline V and J ends were trimmed by 6 bases and 7 bases, with 12 bases remaining between them. Here the CDR3 reads CASRNGGIGELFF. CDR3 coding DNA: TGTGCCAGCAGGAACGGAGGTATCGGGGAGCTGTTTTTT.

The J gene is TRBJ1-1, the V gene TRBV29-1, with D perhaps matching TRBD1 (6 bases). With 6 bases removed from V and 3 bases from J, the gap between germline ends came to 20 bases. The germline gives CDR1 SQVTM, CDR2 ANQGSEA. The CDR3 consists of 15 residues. CDR3 DNA: TGCAGCGTCCGCGCTTCGGGGGGCAAGGACACTGAAGCTTTCTTT. This codes for CSVRASGGKDTEAFF.

The V gene is TRBV6-6, the J gene TRBJ1-1, with 8 bases fitting TRBD1. V lost 1 base and J lost 5; bases outside the gene matches: 6. The CDR3 is made up of 15 amino acids. From germline, CDR1 is MNHNY and CDR2 SVGAGI (reference sequence). In DNA form, the CDR3 reads TGTGCCAGCAGTTACTACAGGGGGGTGAGGACTGAAGCTTTCTTT. This encodes CASSYYRGVRTEAFF.